The following is a T cell receptor beta chain sequence with its context. This clonotype was detected a few times. Its antigen is currently not known. No base qualities exist here, and no much larger clone lies one base off it. The approximately 39 donors, aged about 6 to 100 years, were systemically healthy Caucasian individuals from Russia. Around 10 milliliters of peripheral blood were collected from each donor into EDTA-treated Vacutainer tubes. PBMCs were isolated by Ficoll-Paque density-gradient centrifugation, with at least 7 million obtained per sample. Total RNA was extracted from PBMCs with Trizol reagent, with at least 5.5 micrograms obtained per sample. The percentages of naive CD45RAhigh/CD27high T cells were determined by flow cytometry on a PBMC aliquot from every donor. The data are from a study of blood T cells in healthy people across ages (dated by TCRdb to 2015 to 2017). A note on the overall study: In model experiments, template switching captured about one uniquely barcoded TCR beta cDNA molecule for every two T cells. The study measured age-related changes in TCR beta repertoire diversity using deep sequencing normalized with unique cDNA molecular identifiers. The study analyzed two additional independent replicas of 1 million unique cDNA reads from the same blood draw for two donors, one aged 18 to 30 and one aged 80 or older. Four age groups were formed from the donors: young (average approximately 15 years), middle-aged (approximately 39), aged (more than 55) and long-lived (around 82). To avoid experimental bias, donors of different ages were randomly spread across the sequencing lanes. Overall study results and their limits: As age increased, observed TCR beta diversity per million T cells dropped in a roughly linear way, and a significant reduction was already evident by age around 41. Since profiling was done on bulk unsorted PBMCs, naive and antigen-experienced compartments could not be conclusively compared. Compared with the aged group, more naive CD4+ T cells, fewer expanded clones and increased TCR diversity were shown by the long-lived group, suggesting age selection. Estimates of total diversity based on one million sequenced T cells were considered lower bounds and underestimates. A strong correlation was found between observed TCR beta diversity and the percentage of naive T cells measured by flow cytometry. Donor CMV infection status was unknown, potentially confounding age-related changes in expanded clonotypes.

Library preparation employed 5' RACE. The instrument given in TCRdb is Illumina HiSeq 2500. A second roughly 6 to 11 cycle PCR used a sample-barcoded 5' primer and a J-beta primer mix. Each TCR beta cDNA molecule received a unique molecular identifier from a template-switch 5' adaptor carrying 12 random nucleotides. Each sample yielded at least 2.5 million CDR3-containing paired-end reads. All of the RNA was converted into first-strand cDNA using the Mint cDNA synthesis kit, with a TRBC-specific oligonucleotide serving as the primer. Following uracil-DNA glycosylase treatment, all cDNA underwent a first 18-cycle PCR with the universal primers M1SS and BC2_uni_R. The source study handled its data this way. For normalization, 1 million high-quality reads were randomly selected from each sample, with every read carrying a distinct molecular identifier. Reads sharing molecular identifiers were discarded rather than binned into consensus sequences. CDR3 identification, clonotype clustering and error correction used MiTCR with a Q25 quality threshold and the strictest error-elimination algorithm. A nonparametric unseen species model using Euler transformation provided a lower-bound estimate of total TCR beta diversity. TCRdb reran the public reads through fastp at Q25 and MiXCR, keeping productive beta chains. CDR3 protein sequences are deduplicated, and each keeps its most common genes and DNA. The V and J calls here are based on TCRdb, not the publication. Across this sample there are around 800,000 distinct CDR3 sequences, with under 45% seen only once. The ten biggest clones cover about 21% of the sample.

Ends trimmed: V by 0 bases, J by 2 bases; bases unmatched to a gene: 6. Reading from cysteine to phenylalanine, the CDR3 counts 16 amino acids. The entry retains the CDR3 DNA only, 48 bases that are in frame from base 1. The CDR1 and CDR2 encoded by the germline V gene are LGHNA and YSLEER. Recombination connected TRBV4-3 to TRBJ2-5, with 7 middle bases fitting TRBD2. Sample: blood. The TCR sequence derives from a man in his 60s in good health. The DNA is TGCGCCAGCAGCCAAGAGGGCGGGGGAGCTCAAGAGACCCAGTACTTC. Its amino acids are CASSQEGGGAQETQYF.